Listed below are T cell receptor beta chains from one sample, sequenced in a study of shared clonotypes between healthy human individuals. Repertoires were generated with immunoSEQ multiplex PCR, while TCRdb's copy carries only in-frame clones and drops some. The table includes roughly 480,000 clones, around 80% detected once. Sequencing was carried out using PBMCs. The receptors originated from a woman aged 40 to 50 in good health. Some clones in this sample may be carry-over from other donors' samples. CDR3s include the opening cysteine and the closing phenylalanine or tryptophan. The order of the fields is clone size, V gene, D gene, J gene, CDR3 protein, CDR3 DNA. The D gene is left open where the match is weak. The size field is filled for only some rows; it gives once, few, many or a size class.

NA	TRBV6-6	NA	TRBJ2-1	CASSYRVNEQFF	TGTGCCAGCAGTTACAGGGTCAATGAGCAGTTCTTC
NA	TRBV28	NA	TRBJ2-7	CASSLALAGKYEQYF	TGTGCCAGCAGTTTGGCTCTGGCGGGAAAATACGAGCAGTACTTC
few	TRBV11-2	NA	TRBJ2-1	CASSQINEQFF	TGTGCCAGCAGCCAAATCAATGAGCAGTTCTTC
NA	TRBV7-2	TRBD2	TRBJ2-3	CASSPRLAGGPDTQYF	TGTGCCAGCAGCCCCCGACTAGCGGGAGGGCCAGATACGCAGTATTTT
NA	TRBV4-1	NA	TRBJ1-1	CASKGNTEAFF	TGCGCCAGCAAGGGGAACACTGAAGCTTTCTTT
few	TRBV27	NA	TRBJ2-7	CASSFLRYSPYEQYF	TGTGCCAGCAGTTTCCTCCGCTACTCACCCTACGAGCAGTACTTC
NA	TRBV6-5	NA	TRBJ2-3	CASYLGGVQYF	TGTGCCAGCTACCTAGGGGGGGTTCAGTATTTT
NA	TRBV7-9	NA	TRBJ2-3	CASRAGDTQYF	TGTGCCAGCAGGGCTGGAGATACGCAGTATTTT
NA	TRBV27	NA	TRBJ2-6	CASSFQRAAPLGANVLTF	TGTGCCAGCAGTTTCCAGCGGGCCGCCCCTCTCGGGGCCAACGTCCTGACTTTC
NA	TRBV30	NA	TRBJ1-5	CAWSVRGQQPQHF	TGTGCCTGGAGTGTACGAGGTCAGCAGCCCCAGCATTTT
NA	TRBV7-2	NA	TRBJ2-7	CASSLFGLFYEQYF	TGTGCCAGCAGCTTATTCGGGCTATTCTACGAGCAGTACTTC
few	TRBV4-1	NA	TRBJ2-5	CASSSARGRETQYF	TGCGCCAGCAGCTCAGCCAGGGGCCGGGAGACCCAGTACTTC
once	TRBV6-6	NA	TRBJ1-3	CASSHGRSLNTIYF	TGTGCCAGCAGCCACGGGAGATCTTTAAACACCATATATTTT
NA	TRBV6-6	TRBD1	TRBJ1-1	CASSYGGNRGRSEAFF	TGTGCCAGCAGCTACGGGGGGAACAGGGGGCGATCTGAAGCTTTCTTT
once	TRBV19	TRBD2	TRBJ2-7	CASSKTSGRFYEQYF	TGTGCCAGTAGTAAGACTAGCGGGAGGTTCTACGAGCAGTACTTC
NA	TRBV29-1	TRBD2	TRBJ2-1	CSVEDPGLAGDGNEQFF	TGCAGCGTTGAAGATCCAGGACTAGCGGGAGATGGGAATGAGCAGTTCTTC
NA	TRBV18	TRBD2	TRBJ2-3	CASSPTSGETDTQYF	TGTGCCAGCTCACCTACTAGCGGGGAGACAGATACGCAGTATTTT
NA	TRBV7-2	TRBD1	TRBJ1-2	CASSLLDRDYGYTF	TGTGCCAGCAGCTTATTAGACAGGGACTATGGCTACACCTTC
NA	TRBV28	NA	TRBJ2-1	CASSAQPSYNEQFF	TGTGCCAGCAGTGCCCAGCCCTCCTACAATGAGCAGTTCTTC
NA	TRBV15	TRBD2	TRBJ2-3	CATSRGAGRWADTQYF	TGTGCCACCAGCAGAGGAGCGGGACGATGGGCAGATACGCAGTATTTT
few	TRBV25-1	NA	TRBJ2-2	CASRQGGVGELFF	TGTGCCAGCAGACAAGGAGGGGTCGGGGAGCTGTTTTTT
NA	TRBV5-1	TRBD2	TRBJ2-3	CASSLPVAGGIGDTQYF	TGCGCCAGCAGCTTGCCCGTAGCGGGAGGGATCGGAGATACGCAGTATTTT
NA	TRBV14	NA	TRBJ1-2	CASSQASYGYTF	TGTGCCAGCAGCCAAGCCTCGTACGGCTACACCTTC
NA	TRBV5-1	TRBD2	TRBJ2-7	CASSPWTGTSVRKFNEQYF	TGCGCCAGCAGCCCCTGGACCGGGACTAGCGTCCGGAAATTCAACGAGCAGTACTTC
NA	TRBV2	NA	TRBJ2-5	CASSRDTEETQYF	TGTGCCAGCAGTCGGGACACAGAAGAGACCCAGTACTTC
NA	TRBV5-6	NA	TRBJ2-5	CASSPMGAFQETQYF	TGTGCCAGCAGCCCGATGGGGGCCTTCCAAGAGACCCAGTACTTC
NA	TRBV6-6	TRBD1	TRBJ1-2	CASSYLQGADGYTF	TGTGCCAGCAGTTACCTGCAGGGGGCGGATGGCTACACCTTC